This paragraph reports one T cell receptor (beta chain). This CDR3 is 17 amino acids long. The trim removed 5 bases at V and 0 bases at J, leaving 10 bases unmatched. In germline, CDR1 is SGHTA, CDR2 FQGNSA. Repertoires were generated with immunoSEQ multiplex PCR, while TCRdb's copy carries only in-frame clones and drops some. Altogether about 120,000 clones are present, nearly 90% being singletons, with the ten largest covering 3.8%. These data come from a study of blood T cell repertoires in COVID-19. Study-wide context: From T cells, B-cell-depleted T cells, or PBMCs came the material, which was cDNA or gDNA.

During active infection, Seattle patients enrolled and were then monitored through disease. The source is an older woman with COVID-19, enrolled during active disease. This chain uses TRBV7-2 with TRBJ1-3; 7 bases are a match to TRBD1. The specimen sequenced was peripheral blood. The CDR3 nucleotides read TGTGCCAGCAGCCCGAGACCTCCAGGGGGCTCTGGAAACACCATATATTTT. Amino acids: CASSPRPPGGSGNTIYF.